This TCR beta chain was documented in a study of early T cells in non-severe SARS-CoV-2 infection. After removal of 9 bases from V and 2 bases from J, the junction contained 12 bases not matched to a gene. Germline V CDR1 and CDR2: MNHNS, SASEGT. CDR3 length: 15 residues. At least ten counts were recorded for this clonotype. Each single cDNA molecule received a unique molecular identifier. TCRdb re-called the 5' RACE reads with MiXCR, one entry per CDR3 protein. The table records some 27,000 distinct CDR3 sequences, roughly 4.8% of them present only once. The gene calls are TRBV6-1 and TRBJ1-2, with 7 bases fitting TRBD1. Sample: whole blood. The clonotype comes from an adult who was a healthcare worker with PCR-confirmed SARS-CoV-2 infection or an uninfected control (not recorded which). CDR3 region: CASRLSRGTNYGYTF. As DNA, the CDR3 is TGTGCCAGTCGCCTCAGCAGGGGGACCAACTATGGCTACACCTTC.